These T cell receptor beta chains were read from a single sample in a study of cytomegalovirus exposure and HLA in healthy donors. The data were produced by immunoSEQ multiplex PCR, yet TCRdb's version contains in-frame clones alone and is incomplete. The sample has about 180,000 clones; 75% are singletons. Sequenced sample: PBMCs. These receptors all come from a male donor in good health and CMV-seronegative. Both conserved end residues are part of each CDR3. A D gene is named only where the DNA matches it firmly. Clone size is stated in some rows and not others, as once, few, many or a class when expanded.

v_call	j_call	d_call	clone_size	cdr3_nt	cdr3_aa
TRBV6-5	TRBJ1-4	.	.	TGTGCCAGCAGTTACTCGATAGGGACTCTTGATGAAAAACTGTTTTTT	CASSYSIGTLDEKLFF
TRBV5-1	TRBJ2-6	.	.	TGCGCCAGCAGCCCATTCTCTGGGGCCAACGTCCTGACTTTC	CASSPFSGANVLTF
TRBV28	TRBJ1-5	TRBD1	.	TGTGCCAGCAGCCCGGGACAGGGAAATCAGCCCCAGCATTTT	CASSPGQGNQPQHF
TRBV6-1	TRBJ1-3	.	.	TGTGCCAGCAGTAGCTACTCTGGAAACACCATATATTTT	CASSSYSGNTIYF
TRBV18	TRBJ1-6	.	.	TGTGCCAGCTCTCCAGAGAGTTTTAATTCACCCCTCCACTTT	CASSPESFNSPLHF
TRBV6-6	TRBJ1-1	.	.	TGTGCCAGCATCAAGACCCCAGGCACTGAAGCTTTCTTT	CASIKTPGTEAFF
TRBV30	TRBJ2-1	.	.	TGTGCCTGGAGTTTTCAGAGGTACAATGAGCAGTTCTTC	CAWSFQRYNEQFF
TRBV6-5	TRBJ2-7	TRBD1	.	TGTGCCAGCACCGACAGGGCCGGCTCCTACGAGCAGTACTTC	CASTDRAGSYEQYF
TRBV29-1	TRBJ2-1	.	.	TGCAGCTCGGACAGATTAGAGAATGAGCAGTTCTTC	CSSDRLENEQFF
TRBV6-5	TRBJ2-3	.	once	TGTGCCAGCAGTGACAGGGACTCCACAGATACGCAGTATTTT	CASSDRDSTDTQYF
TRBV28	TRBJ2-5	TRBD1	.	TGTGCCAGCCGAGGGACAGGGGGGCAATGGGAGACCCAGTACTTC	CASRGTGGQWETQYF
TRBV7-9	TRBJ2-3	.	.	TGTGCCAGCAGCTTAAAGCTTACCGATACGCAGTATTTT	CASSLKLTDTQYF
TRBV11-2	TRBJ2-7	.	.	TGTGCCAGCAGCTTCCAGTCCTACGAGCAGTACTTC	CASSFQSYEQYF
TRBV6-6	TRBJ2-1	TRBD2	.	TGTGCCAGCAGGGCAAGCGGGCGGGAGTTCTCTAATGAGCAGTTCTTC	CASRASGREFSNEQFF
TRBV28	TRBJ2-1	TRBD1	.	TGTGCCATCACCGAGGGGGCCGAAGGTGAGCAGTTCTTC	CAITEGAEGEQFF
TRBV6-5	TRBJ1-3	.	.	TGTGCCAGCAGTTACTCGAGGTTAGCGGACACCATATATTTT	CASSYSRLADTIYF
TRBV7-9	TRBJ1-2	.	.	TGTTCCAGCAGCTTAGCGGTCACTTGGGGCTACACCTTC	CSSSLAVTWGYTF
TRBV30	TRBJ1-5	.	.	TGTGCCTGGAGTAGGGCAGGGTTCGTCCACGACAATCAGCCCCAGCATTTT	CAWSRAGFVHDNQPQHF
TRBV18	TRBJ2-3	.	once	TGTGCCAGCTCACCTCAACAAACAAATACGCAGTATTTT	CASSPQQTNTQYF
TRBV7-2	TRBJ2-7	TRBD2	.	TGTGCCAGCAGCGGGGGAGGGACTACATACGAGCAGTACTTC	CASSGGGTTYEQYF
TRBV27	TRBJ2-1	TRBD2	few	TGTGCCAGCAGTCCCTGGACTAGCGTTGCCTACAATGAGCAGTTCTTC	CASSPWTSVAYNEQFF
TRBV11-1	TRBJ1-1	.	.	TGTGCCAGCAGCGTGACAGTGAACACTGAAGCTTTCTTT	CASSVTVNTEAFF
TRBV19	TRBJ1-1	TRBD1	.	TGTGCCAGTAGTACCGGGACAGTCACTGAAGCTTTCTTT	CASSTGTVTEAFF
TRBV6-5	TRBJ2-2	.	.	TGTGCCAGCAGTTACTCCGTAGAGGGTACCGGGGAGCTGTTTTTT	CASSYSVEGTGELFF
TRBV6-5	TRBJ1-1	TRBD1	.	TGTGCCAGCAGTTACGGGACAGGGATGACTGAAGCTTTCTTT	CASSYGTGMTEAFF
TRBV9	TRBJ1-2	.	.	TGTGCCAGCAGCGCCCAGATAAATGGCTACACCTTC	CASSAQINGYTF
TRBV6-5	TRBJ1-2	.	.	TGTGCCAGCAGTTATACCGCAGGGCGTAACTATGGCTACACCTTC	CASSYTAGRNYGYTF
TRBV7-2	TRBJ2-7	TRBD1	.	TGTGCCAGCAGCTTAGTGACAGGGGCCGAGCAGTACTTC	CASSLVTGAEQYF
TRBV7-9	TRBJ2-1	TRBD2	.	TGTGCCAGCAGCTCTAGCGGGAGGAATTACAATGAGCAGTTCTTC	CASSSSGRNYNEQFF
TRBV4-2	TRBJ1-2	.	once	TGTGCCAGCAGCCAAGGACCTTTGAGGGCGCATTATGGCTACACCTTC	CASSQGPLRAHYGYTF
TRBV6-5	TRBJ1-5	.	.	TGTGCCAGCAGTACTTCAGGAACTAGCAATCAGCCCCAGCATTTT	CASSTSGTSNQPQHF
TRBV6-5	TRBJ1-1	.	.	TGTGCCAGCAGTTACGGGGCAGGATTGAACACTGAAGCTTTCTTT	CASSYGAGLNTEAFF
TRBV4-2	TRBJ1-1	TRBD1	once	TGTGCCAGCAGCCAGACAGGGGCCAACACTGAAGCTTTCTTT	CASSQTGANTEAFF
TRBV10-3	TRBJ2-1	.	.	TGTGCCATCAGTGCCCCAGGGAACAATGAGCAGTTCTTC	CAISAPGNNEQFF
TRBV19	TRBJ2-3	.	.	TGTGCCAGTAGTATAGGAACAGGCGGGGTCACAGATACGCAGTATTTT	CASSIGTGGVTDTQYF
TRBV27	TRBJ2-3	TRBD2	.	TGTGCCAGCAGTTTATCGCTAGCGGGATTCACAGATACGCAGTATTTT	CASSLSLAGFTDTQYF
TRBV6-6	TRBJ2-1	.	.	TGTGCCAGCAGTTACCCGGCGGAGTTCTTC	CASSYPAEFF
TRBV30	TRBJ1-5	.	once	TGTGCCTGGAGTGTAGAGAATGGGGGGAATCAGCCCCAGCATTTT	CAWSVENGGNQPQHF
TRBV2	TRBJ2-2	.	.	TGTGCCAGCAGGAAGAGGCCCGGGGAGCTGTTTTTT	CASRKRPGELFF
TRBV11-3	TRBJ2-2	TRBD2	.	TGTGCCAGCAGCCCCGGACTAGCGGGAAATTCCGGGGAGCTGTTTTTT	CASSPGLAGNSGELFF
TRBV30	TRBJ2-1	.	.	TGTGCCTGGAGTCCTTATAATGAGCAGTTCTTC	CAWSPYNEQFF
TRBV4-3	TRBJ2-1	.	.	TGCGCCAGCAGCCAAGATAGAGGGAGCGTGAATGAGCAGTTCTTC	CASSQDRGSVNEQFF
TRBV6-5	TRBJ2-1	.	.	TGTGCCAGCAGACTTCGGACAGAGTACAATGAGCAGTTCTTC	CASRLRTEYNEQFF
TRBV18	TRBJ1-5	.	.	TGTGCCAGCTCCCAGGGGACCGCGAGCAATCAGCCCCAGCATTTT	CASSQGTASNQPQHF
TRBV28	TRBJ1-2	.	.	TGTGCCAGCAGTACGACAGGTTCATTTAGCGGCTACACCTTC	CASSTTGSFSGYTF
TRBV6-5	TRBJ2-5	.	.	TGTGCCAGCAGCCCCCGTGACACGAAGACCCAGTACTTC	CASSPRDTKTQYF
TRBV10-1	TRBJ2-2	.	.	TGCGCCAGCACCCGCGTCGGGGGAACCGGGGAGCTGTTTTTT	CASTRVGGTGELFF
TRBV30	TRBJ2-6	.	.	TGTGGACAGGGAGGCTCTGGGGCCAACGTCCTGACTTTC	CGQGGSGANVLTF
TRBV13	TRBJ1-2	.	.	TGTGCCAGCAGCTTAGCCAGGGTGAGGGGCTACACCTTC	CASSLARVRGYTF
TRBV21-1	TRBJ2-7	.	.	TGTGCCAGCAGCAAAGAGCCACGGGGGGGCTACGAGCAGTACTTC	CASSKEPRGGYEQYF
TRBV5-1	TRBJ1-1	.	few	TGCGCCAGCAGCTTACACCCAGGGTCGAACACTGAAGCTTTCTTT	CASSLHPGSNTEAFF